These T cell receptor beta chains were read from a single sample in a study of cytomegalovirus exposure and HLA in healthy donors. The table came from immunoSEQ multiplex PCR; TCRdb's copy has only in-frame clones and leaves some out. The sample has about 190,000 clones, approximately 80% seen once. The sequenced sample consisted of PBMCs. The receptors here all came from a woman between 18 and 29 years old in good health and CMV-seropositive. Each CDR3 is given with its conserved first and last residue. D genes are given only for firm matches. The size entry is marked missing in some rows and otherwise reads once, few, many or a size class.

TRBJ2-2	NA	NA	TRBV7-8	TGTGCCAGCAGCTTGGTGGGGCGTAGAACCGGGGAGCTGTTTTTT	CASSLVGRRTGELFF
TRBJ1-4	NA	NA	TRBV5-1	TGCGCCAGCAGCTTGGGTGGCAGATCTAATGAAAAACTGTTTTTT	CASSLGGRSNEKLFF
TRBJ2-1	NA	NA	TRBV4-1	TGCGCCAGCAGCCAGGAACAGGGCGATGAGCAGTTCTTC	CASSQEQGDEQFF
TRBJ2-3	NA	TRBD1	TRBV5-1	TGCGCCAGCAGCTTAAACAGGGGAGACACAGATACGCAGTATTTT	CASSLNRGDTDTQYF
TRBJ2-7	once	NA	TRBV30	TGTGCCTGGAGGGGGGACTTTGGCGGGGCTTCCGAGCAGTACTTC	CAWRGDFGGASEQYF
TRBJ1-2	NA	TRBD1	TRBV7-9	TGTGCCAGCAGCCAGCCGGCTGGGACAGATCGTTATGGCTACACCTTC	CASSQPAGTDRYGYTF
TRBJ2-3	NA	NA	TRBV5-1	TGCGCCAGCAGCTTGGGACTCCCCCGGGATACGCAGTATTTT	CASSLGLPRDTQYF
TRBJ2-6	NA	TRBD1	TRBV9	TGTGCCAGCAGCGCCAGGAGGACAGGGGGCCATGGGGCCAACGTCCTGACTTTC	CASSARRTGGHGANVLTF
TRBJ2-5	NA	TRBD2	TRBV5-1	TGCGCCAGCAGCTGGGCGGGGGGCGCGGGAGAGACCCAGTACTTC	CASSWAGGAGETQYF
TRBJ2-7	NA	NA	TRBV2	TGTGCCAGCACTGCGCGAGAGGCAGGGTCCCCCCACGAGCAGTACTTC	CASTAREAGSPHEQYF
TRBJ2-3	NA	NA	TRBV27	TGTGCCAGCAGTCACGTGGGGAGCGGAACAGATACGCAGTATTTT	CASSHVGSGTDTQYF
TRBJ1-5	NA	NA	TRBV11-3	TGTGCCTATAGAAGACCGGGGGAACAGCCCCAGCATTTT	CAYRRPGEQPQHF
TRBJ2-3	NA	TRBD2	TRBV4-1	TGCGCCAGCAGCCAAGATGTCTCGCGGCGGGGGGCCTCTTGGGGCACAGATACGCAGTATTTT	CASSQDVSRRGASWGTDTQYF
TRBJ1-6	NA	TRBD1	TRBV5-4	TGTGCCAGCAGCCGGAAGGGGGCCCAGTATGTTAGGAATTCACCCCTCCACTTT	CASSRKGAQYVRNSPLHF
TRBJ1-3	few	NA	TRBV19	TGTGCCAGTAGTGCCCGACTGAGAAGCTCTGGAAACACCATATATTTT	CASSARLRSSGNTIYF
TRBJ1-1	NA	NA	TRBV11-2	TGTGCCAGCAGCCTGGGAGGTGGAACGACTGAAGCTTTCTTT	CASSLGGGTTEAFF
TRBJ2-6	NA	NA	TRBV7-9	TGTGCCAGCAGCCCCCGGACATCTGGGGCCAACGGCCTGACTTTC	CASSPRTSGANGLTF
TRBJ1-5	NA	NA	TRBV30	TGTGCCTGGAGTGATCCCTCCGGGGGAAACCAGCCCCAGCATTTT	CAWSDPSGGNQPQHF
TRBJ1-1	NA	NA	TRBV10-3	TGTGCCATCAGTATCCGACTTGGCACTGAAGCTTTCTTT	CAISIRLGTEAFF
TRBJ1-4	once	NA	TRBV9	TGTGCCGGCAGCCCCTTAGGACGCGGGAATGAAAAACTGTTTTTT	CAGSPLGRGNEKLFF
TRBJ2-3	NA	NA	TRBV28	TGTGCCAGCACGGGGGTCCCAGATACGCAGTATTTT	CASTGVPDTQYF
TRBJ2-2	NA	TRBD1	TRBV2	TGTGCCAGCAGGGCTACAGGGGGATTGGCCGGGGGGCTGTTTTTT	CASRATGGLAGGLFF
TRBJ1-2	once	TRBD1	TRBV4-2	TGTGCCAGCAGCCAAACGGACAGGAACTATGGCTACACCTTC	CASSQTDRNYGYTF
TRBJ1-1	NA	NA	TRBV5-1	TGCGCCAGCAGCTTGCCGGGCACTGAAGCTTTCTTT	CASSLPGTEAFF
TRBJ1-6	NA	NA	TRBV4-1	TGCGCCAGCAGCCACGCGCTTCTAAATCCTCGTCTCTATAATTCACCCCTCCACTTT	CASSHALLNPRLYNSPLHF
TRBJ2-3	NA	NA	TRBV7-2	TGTGCCAGCAGCGCGGGCACAGATACGCAGTATTTT	CASSAGTDTQYF
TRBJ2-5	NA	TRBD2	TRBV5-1	TGCGCCAGCCAAAGCGGGACGTACCAAGAGGCCCAGTACTTC	CASQSGTYQEAQYF
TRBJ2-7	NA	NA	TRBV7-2	TGTGCCAGCAGCATCGACAGCCCTTCCTACGAGCAGTACTTC	CASSIDSPSYEQYF
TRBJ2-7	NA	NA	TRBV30	TGTGCCTGGAGTGGACAGGAGAAAAGCTACGGGCAGTACTTC	CAWSGQEKSYGQYF
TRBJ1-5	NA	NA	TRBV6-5	TGTGCCAGCCTACAGGGCCCCAATCAGCCCCAGCATTTT	CASLQGPNQPQHF
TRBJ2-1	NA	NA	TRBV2	TGTGCCAGCAGTGGTGTCAGCTACAATGAGCAGTTCTTC	CASSGVSYNEQFF
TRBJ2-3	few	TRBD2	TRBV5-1	TGCGCCAGCAGCTTGCGGAGCGGGGGGGAGCAGTATTTT	CASSLRSGGEQYF
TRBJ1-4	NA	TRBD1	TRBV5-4	TGTGCCAGCAGCTTGGACCAGGGGGGATTTGAAAAACTGTTTTTT	CASSLDQGGFEKLFF
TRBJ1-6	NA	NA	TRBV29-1	TGCAGCGCAGCAGAGGCATATAATTCACCCCTCCACTTT	CSAAEAYNSPLHF
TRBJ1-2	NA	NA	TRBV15	TGTGCCACCAGCGCAGATCAAGACAGGCCCTATGGCTACACCTTC	CATSADQDRPYGYTF
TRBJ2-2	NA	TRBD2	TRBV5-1	TGCGCCAGCAGTACAGCGGGGGGGCCCCTCGGGGAGCTGTTTTTT	CASSTAGGPLGELFF
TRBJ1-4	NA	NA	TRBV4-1	TGCGCCAGCAGCCATCCAGGGAGGGGCCGGGATGAAAAACTGTTTTTT	CASSHPGRGRDEKLFF
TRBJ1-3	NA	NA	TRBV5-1	TGCGCCAGCAGCTTGGGACGGGAGAAAGATGGAAACACCATATATTTT	CASSLGREKDGNTIYF
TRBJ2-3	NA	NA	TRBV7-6	TGTGCCAGCAGCTTAGGCACCGGGGTTAGAGATACGCAGTATTTT	CASSLGTGVRDTQYF
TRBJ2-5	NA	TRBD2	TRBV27	TGTGCCAGCAGTCCCCCCAGACTAGCGGGGGTCCAAGAGACCCAGTACTTC	CASSPPRLAGVQETQYF
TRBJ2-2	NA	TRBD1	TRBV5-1	TGCGCCAGCAGCTTCACCGGGACAGGTGACACCGGGGAGCTGTTTTTT	CASSFTGTGDTGELFF
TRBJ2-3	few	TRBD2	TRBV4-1	TGCGCCAGCAGCCAATCCGGGACTAGTCGGGTAGATACGCAGTATTTT	CASSQSGTSRVDTQYF
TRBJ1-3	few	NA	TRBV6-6	TGTGCCAGCAGTTACTCGAGTTGGGGAAACACCATATATTTT	CASSYSSWGNTIYF
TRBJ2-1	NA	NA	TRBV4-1	TGCGCCAGCAGCCGGGGACGGGGGGCTCCCTCCTACAATGAGCAGTTCTTC	CASSRGRGAPSYNEQFF
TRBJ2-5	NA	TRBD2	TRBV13	TGTGCCAGCAGCGCTAGCGGGGGGGCCAGGGAGACCCAGTACTTC	CASSASGGARETQYF
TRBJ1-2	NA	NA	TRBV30	TGTGCCTGGAGTGTTTCAGGGAACTATGGCTACACCTTC	CAWSVSGNYGYTF
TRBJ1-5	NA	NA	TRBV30	TGTGCCTGGAGTCGGGCAAGGGGTTTTCAGCCCCAGCATTTT	CAWSRARGFQPQHF
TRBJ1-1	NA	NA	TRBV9	TGTGCCAGCAGCCCTCAAAGCGGGGGCGCGAGGACTGAAGCTTTCTTT	CASSPQSGGARTEAFF
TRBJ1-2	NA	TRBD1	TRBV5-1	TGCGCCAGCAGCTTTGACCCAGGACAGGGTTTCTATGGCTACACCTTC	CASSFDPGQGFYGYTF
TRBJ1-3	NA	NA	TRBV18	TGTGCCAGCTCACGGCCAGGGGTCGGAAACACCATATATTTT	CASSRPGVGNTIYF
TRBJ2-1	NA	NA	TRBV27	TGTGCCATCGGGTACAATGAGCAGTTCTTC	CAIGYNEQFF
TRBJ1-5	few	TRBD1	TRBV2	TGTGCCAGCAGTGACGACAGGGTAGGGACCCAGCATTTT	CASSDDRVGTQHF
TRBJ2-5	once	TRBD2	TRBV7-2	TGTGCCAGCAGCTTAGCGCAACGGGGGGGACAAGAGACCCAGTACTTC	CASSLAQRGGQETQYF
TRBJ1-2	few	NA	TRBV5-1	TGCGCCAGCAGCTTGGACAATTTCTATGGCTACACCTTC	CASSLDNFYGYTF
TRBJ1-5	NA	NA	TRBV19	TGTGCCAGTAGTCCAAGCAATCAGCCCCAGCATTTT	CASSPSNQPQHF
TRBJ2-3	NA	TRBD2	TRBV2	TGTGCTAGCAGTGGCCGGCTAGCGGGGGGGAATACGCAGTATTTT	CASSGRLAGGNTQYF
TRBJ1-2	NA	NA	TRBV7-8	TGTGCCAGCAGCTTGGGGCAGACTAGCTATGGCTACACCTTC	CASSLGQTSYGYTF
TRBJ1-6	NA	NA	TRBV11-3	TGTGCCAGCAGCCAAGGCGACGGGGATTCACCCCTCCACTTT	CASSQGDGDSPLHF
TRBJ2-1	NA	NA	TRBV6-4	TGTGCCAGCAGTGTCCTGGGGGGGGGCCAGGGCAATGAGCAGTTCTTC	CASSVLGGGQGNEQFF